This T cell receptor (beta chain) comes out of a study of metastatic and nonmetastatic thyroid tumors. At the level of the study: Repertoire comparisons spanned blood and tumor or nodule tissue from malignant and benign thyroid patients. Notes on the study in general: Within blood and tumor, benign nodules reportedly had significantly lower TCR beta diversity than malignant thyroid tumors did.

Germline CDR1 SGHAT, CDR2 FQNNGV. V lost 5 bases and J 2 bases, leaving 16 bases between the germline ends. There are 16 residues in the CDR3. Original data processing: Construction of a distant-metastasis classifier for papillary thyroid cancer relied on CDR3 differences across clinicopathological groups. TCRdb recomputed clones from the PCR reads via MiXCR. Here the V and J calls rest on TCRdb's processing, not on the authors' analysis. The sample has 15,000 to 20,000 clones, over 25% seen once; the top ten hold under 30%. Every patient underwent thyroid surgery untreated. This clone was observed a handful of times. Antigen unknown.

What was sequenced was tumor tissue. J is TRBJ1-5 and V is TRBV11-2, with TRBD1 as a possible D gene (5 bases). The sequence was collected from a male donor with papillary thyroid cancer or a benign thyroid nodule (not recorded which). Some clones in this sample may be carry-over from other donors' samples. The CDR3 DNA is TGTGCCAGCAGCCCGAGGGGTAATGCAGGCAATCAGCCCCAGCATTTT. Translated, it gives CASSPRGNAGNQPQHF.